This TCR beta chain was retrieved from a study of shared clonotypes between healthy human individuals. The length of the CDR3 is 14 residues. J was trimmed by 2 bases and V by 6 bases; bases with no gene match: 6. Per germline, CDR1 MNHEY and CDR2 SVGAGI. Generated by immunoSEQ multiplex PCR, the TCRdb table keeps only in-frame clones and is missing some. The table includes a few million clones, about 92% detected once. The rearrangement links TRBV6-5 to TRBJ2-7; the match to TRBD1 covers 8 bases. The sample taken for sequencing was naive CD4+ T cells sorted from blood. Subset specified: CD45RA+ positively selected. This receptor was obtained from a man aged 18-30 years in good health. The CDR3 protein is CASRRQGRTYEQYF. The CDR3 nucleotides are TGTGCCAGCAGAAGACAGGGGCGTACCTACGAGCAGTACTTC.